This is a list of T cell receptor beta chains from one sample in a study of blood T cell repertoires in COVID-19. Data came from immunoSEQ multiplex PCR; TCRdb stores just in-frame clones and leaves some out. This sample has tens of thousands of clones, with roughly 81% found just once. Sequenced: peripheral blood. These receptors were taken from a man aged 65-85 years with acute or convalescent COVID-19. Both conserved end residues are part of each CDR3. A D gene is named only where the DNA matches it firmly. Rows may omit the clone size; those that give it use once, few, many or a size class.

clone_size,v_call,d_call,j_call,cdr3_nt,cdr3_aa
few,TRBV28,TRBD1,TRBJ2-1,TGTGCCAGCAGTGGTGCCTTTGGGGACAGGGGGCGGCAATCCTACAATGAGCAGTTCTTC,CASSGAFGDRGRQSYNEQFF
NA,TRBV28,NA,TRBJ2-3,TGTGCCAGCAGTCCGCCTCAGCGGGGCACAGATACGCAGTATTTT,CASSPPQRGTDTQYF
NA,TRBV30,NA,TRBJ1-2,TGTGCCTGGAGTGTACTTGTCGGCTACACCTTC,CAWSVLVGYTF
NA,TRBV18,TRBD1,TRBJ1-2,TGTGCCAGCTCACCAATTGAGGGGGCGCAGGGCTACACCTTC,CASSPIEGAQGYTF
NA,TRBV3-1/TRBV3-2,NA,TRBJ1-2,TGTGCCAGCAGCCAAGGGGACATCTATGGCTACACCTTC,CASSQGDIYGYTF
NA,TRBV5-1,NA,TRBJ2-3,TGCGCCAGCAGCATGACAACTAGCACAGATACGCAGTATTTT,CASSMTTSTDTQYF
once,TRBV7-9,TRBD1,TRBJ2-2,TGTGCCAGCAGCCCCCGGACAGGGAGACACAGCACCGGGGAGCTGTTTTTT,CASSPRTGRHSTGELFF
NA,TRBV29-1,NA,TRBJ1-6,TGCAGCGTCCGAGCGGGAGGGTGGGATTCACCCCTCCACTTT,CSVRAGGWDSPLHF
NA,TRBV28,NA,TRBJ1-2,TGTGCCAGTATCGTCCGGGGGGGACTATATGGCTACACCTTC,CASIVRGGLYGYTF
NA,TRBV18,NA,TRBJ1-5,TGTGCCAGCTCACCAGACAGACCTGATAGCAATCAGCCCCAGCATTTT,CASSPDRPDSNQPQHF
NA,TRBV14,TRBD1,TRBJ2-1,TGTGCCAGCAGCCTCGGACAGGGCGCCTACAATGAGCAGTTCTTC,CASSLGQGAYNEQFF
NA,TRBV5-1,TRBD1,TRBJ2-7,TGCGCCAGCAGCTTGGGATTTGGTGGGACAGGGGGCGGCGAGCAGTACTTC,CASSLGFGGTGGGEQYF
NA,TRBV5-5,NA,TRBJ1-2,TGTGCCAGCAGCTTGAGTTGGCTTCACACCTTC,CASSLSWLHTF
once,TRBV30,TRBD2,TRBJ2-7,TGTGCCTGGGGAGTTCAAGGACTAGCGGGACCCTACGAGCAGTACTTC,CAWGVQGLAGPYEQYF
NA,TRBV28,NA,TRBJ2-1,TGTGCCAGCAGTAAACCGGGACTCCTTATTTATGAGCAGTTCTTC,CASSKPGLLIYEQFF
NA,TRBV6-1,TRBD2,TRBJ2-1,TGTGCCAGCAGTGAAAGACTAGCGGGAGCCGGTGAGCAGTTCTTC,CASSERLAGAGEQFF
NA,TRBV21-1,NA,TRBJ2-1,TGTGCCAGCAGCCTTCGGACAGTTCCTTCCGAGCAGTTCTTC,CASSLRTVPSEQFF
NA,TRBV12-3/TRBV12-4,TRBD2,TRBJ2-2,TGTGCCAGCACCAGACTAGCTGCCGGGGAGCTGTTTTTT,CASTRLAAGELFF
few,TRBV9,NA,TRBJ1-5,TGTGCCAGCAGCCCTCCTTGGGCAGGGGATCAGCCCCAGCATTTT,CASSPPWAGDQPQHF
NA,TRBV11-2,NA,TRBJ2-5,TGTGCCAGCAGCTTAGCGGGGGTAGAGACCCAGTACTTC,CASSLAGVETQYF
NA,TRBV18,NA,TRBJ2-1,TGTGCCAGCTCTCCCCAGGGGCAGGGTTCGTTCTTC,CASSPQGQGSFF
NA,TRBV5-1,NA,TRBJ1-1,TGCGCCAGCAGCTTGGTTGGGGCGGCGAACACTGAAGCTTTCTTT,CASSLVGAANTEAFF
NA,TRBV3-1/TRBV3-2,NA,TRBJ1-1,TGTGCCAGCAGCCTGGTAGACACTGAAGCTTTCTTT,CASSLVDTEAFF
NA,TRBV5-1,NA,TRBJ2-3,TGCGCCAGCAGCTTGGTCTCCACAGATACGCAGTATTTT,CASSLVSTDTQYF
NA,TRBV7-9,NA,TRBJ1-1,TGTGCCAGCAGCCCACTGACAGCGAACACTGAAGCTTTCTTT,CASSPLTANTEAFF
NA,TRBV3-1/TRBV3-2,NA,TRBJ2-1,TGTGCCAGCAGCCCCGGGTCGGGAACTAAGCAGTTCTTC,CASSPGSGTKQFF
NA,TRBV11-1,TRBD1,TRBJ1-1,TGTGCCAGCAGCCCCCGACAGGGACCGACTGAAGCTTTCTTT,CASSPRQGPTEAFF
NA,TRBV23-1,NA,TRBJ1-4,TGCGCCAGCAGTCAAAGGTTCGGGACTAATGAAAAACTGTTTTTT,CASSQRFGTNEKLFF
NA,TRBV6-6,NA,TRBJ2-7,TGTGCCAGCAGCCCCCAGGGGCGGACCTACGAGCAGTACTTC,CASSPQGRTYEQYF
NA,TRBV18,NA,TRBJ2-5,TGTGCCAGCTCACCAAATGGAGCGGACGGGACCCAGTACTTC,CASSPNGADGTQYF
NA,TRBV28,NA,TRBJ1-1,TGTGCCAGCAGTTTTTCAGGGGCCCAAGGTTCTGAAGCTTTCTTT,CASSFSGAQGSEAFF
NA,TRBV3-1/TRBV3-2,TRBD2,TRBJ2-1,TGTGCCAGCGAGCGGGGAACGGGGGGGCCGGTAGGCAATGAGCAGTTCTTC,CASERGTGGPVGNEQFF
NA,TRBV12-3/TRBV12-4,NA,TRBJ2-6,TGTGCCAGCAGTCTCTCTGGGGCCAACGTCCTGACTTTC,CASSLSGANVLTF
NA,TRBV9,TRBD1,TRBJ2-5,TGTGCCAGCAGCGTAGGGATAGGGGGCTTACAAGAGACCCAGTACTTC,CASSVGIGGLQETQYF
NA,TRBV7-8,TRBD2,TRBJ2-5,TGTGCCAGCAGCCCTTGGACTAGCGGGGGGATGGGCCAAGAGACCCAGTACTTC,CASSPWTSGGMGQETQYF
NA,TRBV2,NA,TRBJ2-3,TGTGCCAGCAGCCCGGGACTGACCACAGATACGCAGTATTTT,CASSPGLTTDTQYF
NA,TRBV12-3/TRBV12-4,NA,TRBJ1-1,TGTGCCAGCAGTCTGGACTCCAAGGGAGAAGCTTTCTTT,CASSLDSKGEAFF
NA,TRBV18,NA,TRBJ1-5,TGTGCCAGCTCTTTTTCGGGAAGCAATCAGCCCCAGCATTTT,CASSFSGSNQPQHF
NA,TRBV19,TRBD1,TRBJ2-7,TGTGCCAGTAGTCTCCGGACAGGTTGGGAGCAGTACTTC,CASSLRTGWEQYF
NA,TRBV5-1,NA,TRBJ2-4,TGCGCCAGCAGCTTGGCCGTAGCCAAAAACATTCAGTACTTC,CASSLAVAKNIQYF
NA,TRBV28,TRBD1,TRBJ1-2,TGTGCCAGCAGTTCCACAGGGGGGGATGGCTACACCTTC,CASSSTGGDGYTF
NA,TRBV5-5,NA,TRBJ1-4,TGTGCCAGCAGCCCCCGCGGGTCTAATGAAAAACTGTTTTTT,CASSPRGSNEKLFF
NA,TRBV19,TRBD2,TRBJ2-2,TGTGCCAGCCGTCGGGCTAGCGGGAGTACCGGGGAGCTGTTTTTT,CASRRASGSTGELFF
NA,TRBV2,NA,TRBJ2-7,TGTGCCAGCAGTGGGGACACCGCCTACGAGCAGTACTTC,CASSGDTAYEQYF
NA,TRBV24-1,NA,TRBJ2-1,TGTGCCACCAGTGATTCCAACAATGAGCAGTTCTTC,CATSDSNNEQFF
many,TRBV27,NA,TRBJ2-3,TGTGCCAGCAGTTTATCCACGGGACTTACAGATACGCAGTATTTT,CASSLSTGLTDTQYF